This note documents a single T cell receptor beta chain sequence. This clonotype has ten or more counts. Its antigen specificity is not known. Per-base qualities were not stored, and no clone one base away is much larger. This entry is derived from a study of identical twins (TCRdb year 2016). Looking at the study overall: TCR alpha and beta repertoires from monozygotic twins, unrelated adults of various ages and cord blood were deep-sequenced to test whether fetal clonotypes persist. To rule out contamination, replicate twin experiments were performed at different times with different library preparation protocols. Results the study describes overall, beyond this receptor: The excess sharing between twins in beta out-of-frame sequences was weaker because fewer shared sequences reduced the signal-to-noise ratio. Invariant T cells such as MAIT and iNKT could partly confound zero-insertion analyses, although diverse VJ usage argued against such confounding for most clonotypes. Compared with coincidental sharing between unrelated individuals, out-of-frame TCR alpha sequences shared between twins had an excess of sequences with low generation probability. Abundant cord blood beta clonotypes carried fewer insertions; young adult naive repertoires showed a weaker similar trend, while memory repertoires showed none. Recombination models systematically underestimated out-of-frame TCR alpha sharing in monozygotic twins but agreed with sharing between unrelated individuals. Because the same donors could not be followed over many years, the conclusions depended on cross-sectional statistical analysis.

Trimmed from V: 6 bases; trimmed from J: 1 base; junction bases lacking a gene match: 5. The germline V gene (reference sequence) sets CDR1 to DFQATT and CDR2 to SNEGSKA. The CDR3 measures 14 amino acids from cysteine to phenylalanine. The only DNA kept is the CDR3, 42 bases in frame from the first base. Every donor was a healthy Caucasian. Three pairs of female monozygotic twins, all aged about 18 to 29 years, were included in the twin cohort. Positive isolation kits from Invitrogen were used to isolate CD4+ and CD8+ T cell populations. Library prep was done by 5' RACE. The data were produced on an Illumina HiSeq 2000. A universal primer binding site was added through template switching, and the final cDNA carried a unique molecular identifier so that TCR cDNA molecules could be counted accurately. First-strand cDNA for TCR alpha and beta chains was synthesized from specific primers in the conserved constant-segment region. Each cDNA library was double barcoded, with a SMART-Mk sample barcode plus Illumina barcodes, to control for contamination. TruSeq adapter sequences and Illumina sample barcodes were added in two successive PCR steps. The Illumina HiSeq platform was used with custom primers to sequence TCR alpha and beta cDNA libraries. The paper's data handling went like this. MiGEC processed the raw reads to extract unique molecular identifiers, while MiXCR was used to determine the CDR3 positions. Recombination models were inferred per individual with the repgenHMM and IGoR tools using an EM algorithm. The analysis of shared clonotypes was done with the tcR package in R, with sharing normalized by the product of cloneset sizes. To study raw recombination free of thymic and clonal selection effects, out-of-frame nonproductive sequences were analyzed. TCRdb trimmed public reads at Q25 via fastp, called clones via MiXCR and kept in-frame beta chains. Rows matching on CDR3 protein sequence are summarized as one entry with the most common DNA and genes. The V and J calls and clone size come from TCRdb's table, not from the authors' own analysis. The sample table contains about 470,000 distinct CDR3 sequences; only one count was recorded for more than 20% of them. The top ten constitute just under 3% of the sample.

The same sample was also studied in work on T cells expressing NK-cell markers. The second paper further reports: Under ten donors provided sorted CD3+CD56+NKG2C+, CD3+CD56+NKG2C- and CD3+CD56-NKG2C+ T-cell subsets, whose TCR beta-chain repertoires were profiled. Among the eight sequenced donors, seven were HCMV-seropositive and one was HCMV-seronegative. In several experiments an anti-gammadeltaTCR antibody was added to restrict sorting to alphabetaTCR-expressing T cells. In six donors, the dominant CD3+CD56+NKG2C+ clonotypes were among the top 10 CD8+ clonotypes and accounted for roughly 1.0-8% of CD8+ T cells. Those dominant clonotypes were again the most abundant among CD3+CD56-NKG2C+ cells in a few donors, at about 28.3-65%. Whether the expanded NKG2C-expressing T cell clones were specific for HCMV antigens was left unclear. The eight sequenced donors were randomly selected healthy volunteers, three men and five women. HCMV serostatus was determined by detecting HCMV-specific IgG in serum with a commercial ELISA kit. MIGEC was used to demultiplex reads and group reads by UMI, and MiTCR was used to assemble and quantify clonotypes. To remove erroneous sequences, TCR cDNA sequences were retained only when supported by two or more reads. The tcR package was used for downstream repertoire analysis, and clonotypes were matched between fractions using CDR3 nucleotide sequence together with V segment. Antigen specificity was annotated against VDJdb with VDJmatch, allowing one amino acid substitution in CDR3.

The chain joins TRBV20-1 to TRBJ2-3, with TRBD2 identical over 9 junction bases. The specimen sequenced was CD4+ T cells sorted from blood. The origin of this receptor is a woman aged 18-29 years in good health. In nucleotides, the sequence is TGCAGTGCGATACTAGCGGGCGGCACAGATACGCAGTATTTT. Its translation reads: CSAILAGGTDTQYF.